This TCR beta chain was recorded in a study of blood T cells in healthy people across ages. Turning to the study itself: About one barcoded beta molecule was captured per two T cells (by template switching).

Alongside a J-beta primer mix, a sample-barcoded 5' primer served in a second PCR lasting roughly 7 to 11 cycles. All cDNA molecules were each tagged by a template-switch adaptor with 12 random nucleotides. MiXCR was run by TCRdb on the 5' RACE reads, yielding one entry per CDR3 protein. The sample consists of about 1.6 million distinct CDR3 sequences, roughly 30% of them appearing once. The CDR3 is 17 residues long. The germline CDR1 and CDR2 sequences are SEHNR and FQNEAQ (reference sequence). Study findings and constraints: TCR beta diversity per million T cells fell roughly linearly with age.

At least 6 million PBMCs were isolated per sample. This clonotype was picked up a small number of times. The antigen is undetermined. One end of the junction fails to match germline, which may point to a read error. This sequence was found in a woman in her twenties or thirties in good health. The sample consisted of blood. V and J are TRBV7-9 and TRBJ2-4, with TRBD1 matching over 8 bases. The CDR3 DNA sequence: TGTGCCAGCAGCTTAGCGGAAAGACAGGGGTTCAAAAGCATTCAGTACTTC. Its protein is CASSLAERQGFKSIQYF.